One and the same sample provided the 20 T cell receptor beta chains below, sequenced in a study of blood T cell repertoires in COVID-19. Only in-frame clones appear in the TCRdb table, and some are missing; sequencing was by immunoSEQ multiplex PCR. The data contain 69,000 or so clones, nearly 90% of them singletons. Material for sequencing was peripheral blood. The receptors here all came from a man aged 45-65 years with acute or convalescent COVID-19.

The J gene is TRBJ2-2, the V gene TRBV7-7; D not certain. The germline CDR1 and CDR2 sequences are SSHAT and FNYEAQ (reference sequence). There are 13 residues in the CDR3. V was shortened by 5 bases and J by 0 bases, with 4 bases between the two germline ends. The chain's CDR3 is CASSPANTGELFF. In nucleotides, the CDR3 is TGTGCCAGCAGCCCAGCGAACACCGGGGAGCTGTTTTTT.

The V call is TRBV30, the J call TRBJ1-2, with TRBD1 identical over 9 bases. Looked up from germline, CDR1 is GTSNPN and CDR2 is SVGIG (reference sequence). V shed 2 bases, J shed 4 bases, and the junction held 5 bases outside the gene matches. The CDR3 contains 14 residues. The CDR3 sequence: CAWSSTGGLYGYTF. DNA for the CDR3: TGTGCCTGGAGTTCCACAGGGGGCCTCTATGGCTACACCTTC.

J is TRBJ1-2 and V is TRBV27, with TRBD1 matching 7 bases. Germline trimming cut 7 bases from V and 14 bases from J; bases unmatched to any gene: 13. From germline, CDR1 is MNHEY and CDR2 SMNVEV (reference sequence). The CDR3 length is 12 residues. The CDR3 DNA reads TGTGCCAGCACCGGGGGACAGATGGCTTTAACCTTC. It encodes CASTGGQMALTF.

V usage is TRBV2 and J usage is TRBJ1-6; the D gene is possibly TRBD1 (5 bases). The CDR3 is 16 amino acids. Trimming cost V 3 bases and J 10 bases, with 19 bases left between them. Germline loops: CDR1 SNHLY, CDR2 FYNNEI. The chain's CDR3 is CASSDRGGVDQSPLHF. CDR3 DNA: TGTGCCAGCAGTGACCGCGGAGGGGTGGACCAGTCACCCCTCCACTTT.

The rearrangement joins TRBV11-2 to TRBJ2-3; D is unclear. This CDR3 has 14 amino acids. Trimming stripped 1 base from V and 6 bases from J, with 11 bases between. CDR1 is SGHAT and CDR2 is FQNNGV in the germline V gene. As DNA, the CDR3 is TGTGCCAGCAGCTTAGTCGGTGCGCCGGATACGCAGTATTTT. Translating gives CASSLVGAPDTQYF. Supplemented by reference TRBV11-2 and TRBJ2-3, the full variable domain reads EAGVAQSPRYKIIEKRQSVAFWCNPISGHATLYWYQQILGQGPKLLIQFQNNGVVDDSQLPKDRFSAERLKGVDSTLKIQPAKLEDSAVYLCASSLVGAPDTQYFGPGTRLTVL.

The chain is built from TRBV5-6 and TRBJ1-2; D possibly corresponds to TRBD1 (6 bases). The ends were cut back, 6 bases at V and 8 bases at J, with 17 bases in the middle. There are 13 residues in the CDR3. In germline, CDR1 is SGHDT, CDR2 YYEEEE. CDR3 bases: TGTGCCAGCACCGACCAGGGGACGGAAGGCTACACCTTC. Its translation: CASTDQGTEGYTF.

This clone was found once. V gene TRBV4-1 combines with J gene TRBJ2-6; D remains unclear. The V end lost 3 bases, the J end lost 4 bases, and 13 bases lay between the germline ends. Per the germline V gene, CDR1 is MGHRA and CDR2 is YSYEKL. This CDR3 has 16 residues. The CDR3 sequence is CASSQTLILGANVLTF. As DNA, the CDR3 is TGCGCCAGCAGCCAGACTTTAATACTGGGGGCCAACGTCCTGACTTTC.

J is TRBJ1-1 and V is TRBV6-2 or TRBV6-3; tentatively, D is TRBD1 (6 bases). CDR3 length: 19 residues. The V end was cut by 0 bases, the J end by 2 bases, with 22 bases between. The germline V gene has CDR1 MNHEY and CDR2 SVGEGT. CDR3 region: CASSYSGTRGIRINTEAFF. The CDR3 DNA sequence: TGTGCCAGCAGTTACTCAGGGACAAGGGGCATCCGAATCAACACTGAAGCTTTCTTT.

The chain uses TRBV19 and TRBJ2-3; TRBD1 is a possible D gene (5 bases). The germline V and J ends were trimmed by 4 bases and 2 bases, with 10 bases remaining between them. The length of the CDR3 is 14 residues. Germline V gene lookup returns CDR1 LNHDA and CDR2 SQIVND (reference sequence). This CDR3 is CASSTLTVTDTQYF. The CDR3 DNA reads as TGTGCCAGTAGTACGTTGACAGTCACAGATACGCAGTATTTT.

CDR3 in amino acids: CASSQDTGTPNTGELFF. For the CDR3, the DNA is TGCGCCAGCAGCCAGGATACCGGGACACCTAACACCGGGGAGCTGTTTTTT. The chain couples TRBV4-1 to TRBJ2-2; D is possibly TRBD1 (6 bases). V was clipped by 3 bases and J by 2 bases, with 16 bases between them. The CDR3 runs to 17 residues. Germline CDR1 is MGHRA and CDR2 is YSYEKL.

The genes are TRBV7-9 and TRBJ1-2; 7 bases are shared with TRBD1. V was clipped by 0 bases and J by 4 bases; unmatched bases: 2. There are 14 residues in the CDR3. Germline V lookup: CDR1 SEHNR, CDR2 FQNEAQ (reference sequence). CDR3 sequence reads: CASSLATGVYGYTF. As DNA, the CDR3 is TGTGCCAGCAGCTTAGCAACAGGGGTCTATGGCTACACCTTC.

CDR3 in amino acids: CASGARGETQYF. The CDR3 nucleotides read TGTGCCAGTGGGGCTAGAGGAGAGACCCAGTACTTC. The chain has TRBV9 and TRBJ2-5; D is possibly TRBD1 (5 bases). The CDR3 is 12 residues long. Germline V gene sequence: CDR1 SGDLS, CDR2 YYNGEE. The V and J ends lost 8 bases and 4 bases respectively, with 12 bases between them.

The chain's CDR3 is CASSLSPGTGELFF. The CDR3 bases are TGTGCCAGCAGCTTGAGTCCGGGAACCGGGGAGCTGTTTTTT. The chain carries TRBV5-5 and TRBJ2-2; D might be TRBD2 (5 bases). V was shortened by 1 base and J by 5 bases, with 9 bases between the two germline ends. This CDR3 spans 14 amino acids. CDR1 and CDR2 from the germline V gene are SGHKS and YYEKEE (reference sequence).

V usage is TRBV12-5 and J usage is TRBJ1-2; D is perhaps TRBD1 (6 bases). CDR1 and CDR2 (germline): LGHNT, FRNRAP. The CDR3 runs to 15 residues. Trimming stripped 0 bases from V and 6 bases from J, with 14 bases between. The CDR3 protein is CASGLVSRGANGYTF. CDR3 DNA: TGTGCTAGTGGTTTGGTATCACGGGGGGCTAATGGCTACACCTTC.

DNA for the CDR3: TGTGCCAGCAGTTACCTACAGGCAGTTAATTCACCCCTCCACTTT. Protein: CASSYLQAVNSPLHF. The V and J genes are TRBV6-5 and TRBJ1-6; maybe TRBD1 (5 bases). V shed 2 bases and J shed 6 bases, with 11 bases lying between them. Germline V gene lookup returns CDR1 MNHEY and CDR2 SVGAGI. This CDR3 has 15 residues.

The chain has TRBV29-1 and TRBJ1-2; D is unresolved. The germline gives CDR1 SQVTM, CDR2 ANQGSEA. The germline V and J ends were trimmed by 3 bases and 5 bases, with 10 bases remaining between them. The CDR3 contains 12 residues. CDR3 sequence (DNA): TGCAGCGTTGATTTAGAGCCTTATGGCTACACCTTC. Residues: CSVDLEPYGYTF.

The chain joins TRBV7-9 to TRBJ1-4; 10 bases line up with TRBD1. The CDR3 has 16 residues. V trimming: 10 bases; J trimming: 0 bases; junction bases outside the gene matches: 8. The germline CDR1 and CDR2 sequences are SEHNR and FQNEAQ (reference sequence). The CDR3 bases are TGTGCCACCGCGGGACAGGGGCCCCCAACTAATGAAAAACTGTTTTTT. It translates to CATAGQGPPTNEKLFF.

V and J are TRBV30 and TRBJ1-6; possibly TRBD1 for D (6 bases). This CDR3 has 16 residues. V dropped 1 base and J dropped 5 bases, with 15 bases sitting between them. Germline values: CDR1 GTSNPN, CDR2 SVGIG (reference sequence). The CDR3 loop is CAWSGPNRAHNSPLHF. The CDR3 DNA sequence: TGTGCCTGGAGTGGACCCAACAGGGCCCATAATTCACCCCTCCACTTT.

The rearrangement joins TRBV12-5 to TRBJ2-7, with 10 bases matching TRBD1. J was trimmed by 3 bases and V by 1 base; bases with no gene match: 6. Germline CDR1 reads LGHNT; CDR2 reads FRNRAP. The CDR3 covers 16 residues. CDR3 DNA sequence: TGTGCTAGTGGTTTGGGACGGACAGGGGGAAACTACGAGCAGTACTTC. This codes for CASGLGRTGGNYEQYF. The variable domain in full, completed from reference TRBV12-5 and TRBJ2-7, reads DARVTQTPRHKVTEMGQEVTMRCQPILGHNTVFWYRQTMMQGLELLAYFRNRAPLDDSGMPKDRFSAEMPDATLATLKIQPSEPRDSAVYFCASGLGRTGGNYEQYFGPGTRLTVT.

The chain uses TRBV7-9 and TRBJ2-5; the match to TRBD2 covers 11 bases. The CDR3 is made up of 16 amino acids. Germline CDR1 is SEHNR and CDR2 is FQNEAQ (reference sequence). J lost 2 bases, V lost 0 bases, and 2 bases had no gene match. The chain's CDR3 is CASSLATSGAQETQYF. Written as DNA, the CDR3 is TGTGCCAGCAGCTTAGCGACTAGCGGGGCTCAAGAGACCCAGTACTTC.